This T cell receptor beta chain was profiled in a study of T-cell reconstitution after alpha-beta-depleted transplantation in children. This clonotype was counted between two and nine times. CDR3 length equals 14 residues. V gave up 5 bases and J gave up 2 bases, with 13 bases separating them. Germline V gene sequence: CDR1 SEHNR, CDR2 FQNEAQ (reference sequence). Unique molecular identifiers were incorporated into the prepared TCRbeta library. TCRdb used MiXCR to reprocess the PCR reads, holding one entry per CDR3 protein. The data show over 300,000 distinct CDR3 sequences, 10% seen once. Here the sequenced sample was PBMCs from the stem cell graft donor, taken from the stem cell graft. This sequence originates from a human donor who donated a stem cell graft to a child with acute lymphoblastic leukemia. The J gene is TRBJ2-7, the V gene TRBV7-9; tentatively, D is TRBD1 (5 bases). In DNA form, the CDR3 reads TGTGCCAGCAGCCCGGCCTTGGGGCCCTACGAGCAGTACTTC. It translates to CASSPALGPYEQYF.